The 30 T cell receptor beta chains in this list originate from one sample, sequenced in a study of neurological immune-mediated disorders. Each CDR3 protein gets one entry after TCRdb re-called the 5' RACE reads with MiXCR. The sample records about 46,000 distinct CDR3 sequences, around 1.9% being singletons. Sample: PBMCs. These TCRs come from a middle-aged woman with multiple sclerosis.

This clonotype was counted ten times or more. This chain links TRBV20-1 with TRBJ2-7; 7 nucleotides align to TRBD2. Trimming removed 5 bases from V and 2 bases from J; junction bases left unmatched: 9. The CDR3 contains 14 residues. Germline V gives CDR1 DFQATT, CDR2 SNEGSKA (reference sequence). CDR3 sequence reads: CSAGGGTEPYEQYF. In DNA, the CDR3 is TGCAGTGCTGGGGGAGGGACTGAGCCCTACGAGCAGTACTTC.

This clonotype has ten or more counts. V gene TRBV5-1 combines with J gene TRBJ1-1; possibly TRBD1 for D (5 bases). V lost 4 bases and J lost 5, with 18 bases in between. The CDR3 is 15 amino acids. Germline lookup yields CDR1 SGHRS and CDR2 YFSETQ. The CDR3 protein is CASSPGAGLFTEAFF. CDR3 in DNA: TGCGCCAGCAGCCCTGGGGCCGGCCTATTTACTGAAGCTTTCTTT.

This clonotype was recorded many times. The rearrangement joins TRBV20-1 to TRBJ1-1, with unresolved D. The CDR3 is made up of 13 amino acids. Germline assignment: CDR1 DFQATT and CDR2 SNEGSKA (reference sequence). Deletions cut 5 bases from V and 0 bases from J, with 10 bases between. CDR3 in amino acids: CSAEVFMNTEAFF. Here the CDR3 DNA reads TGCAGTGCTGAGGTGTTCATGAACACTGAAGCTTTCTTT.

This clonotype occurred many times. The rearrangement uses TRBV9 and TRBJ2-1; perhaps TRBD1 as D (5 bases). CDR3 length: 13 amino acids. With 4 bases removed from V and 7 bases from J, the gap between germline ends came to 12 bases. CDR1 is SGDLS and CDR2 is YYNGEE in the germline V gene. CDR3 sequence reads: CASSPRRVNEQFF. CDR3 bases: TGTGCCAGCAGCCCCCGCAGGGTGAATGAGCAGTTCTTC.

This clonotype occurred many times. DNA for the CDR3: TGTGCCAGCAGCTCATCCAGGGGTAACACCGGGGAGCTGTTTTTT. This sequence encodes CASSSSRGNTGELFF. The V gene is TRBV11-3, the J gene TRBJ2-2; D is possibly TRBD1 (6 bases). The CDR3 covers 15 residues. The ends were cut back, 4 bases at V and 2 bases at J, with 11 bases in the middle. Germline-derived CDR1 and CDR2 are SGHNT and YENEEA.

At least ten counts were recorded for this clonotype. V and J are TRBV7-8 and TRBJ2-1; 7 bases fit TRBD2. Germline CDR1 is SGHVS and CDR2 is FQNEAQ. The CDR3 is 15 residues long. J was trimmed by 1 base and V by 5 bases; bases with no gene match: 5. Written as DNA, the CDR3 is TGTGCCAGCAGCCTACGGGGGGATTCCTACAATGAGCAGTTCTTC. It is translated as CASSLRGDSYNEQFF.

This clonotype was found many times. CDR3 DNA: TGTGCCAGCAGTTTAGCAGGGTACTATGGCTACACCTTC. Its translation: CASSLAGYYGYTF. The gene calls are TRBV12-3 or TRBV12-4 and TRBJ1-2, with unresolved D. There are 13 residues in the CDR3. V was pared by 0 bases and J by 3 bases, with 5 bases between.

This clonotype was recorded many times. This chain joins TRBV12-3 or TRBV12-4 and TRBJ1-1; D ambiguous. There are 14 residues in the CDR3. V was trimmed by 1 base and J by 5 bases, leaving 11 bases between them. CDR3 sequence: CASSLVVRGTEAFF. The CDR3 DNA sequence: TGTGCCAGCAGTTTAGTGGTCCGGGGAACTGAAGCTTTCTTT.

Sample share makes this clonotype medium-sized. V is TRBV12-5 and J is TRBJ1-3; unclear D gene. V was clipped by 8 bases and J by 0 bases, with 8 bases between them. This CDR3 contains 13 residues. Per germline, CDR1 LGHNT and CDR2 FRNRAP. CDR3 nucleotide sequence: TGTGCTAGTAGCAGGAGCTCTGGAAACACCATATATTTT. This codes for CASSRSSGNTIYF.

The sample holds many counts of this clonotype. Written as DNA, the CDR3 is TGCGCCAGCACCCCAATGGCGGCATCAGGAGCAGATACGCAGTATTTT. This sequence encodes CASTPMAASGADTQYF. V is TRBV5-1 and J is TRBJ2-3, with D uncertain. The CDR3 extends over 16 amino acids. Per the germline V gene, CDR1 is SGHRS and CDR2 is YFSETQ. V lost 6 bases to trimming and J lost 4 bases, with 21 bases between them.

This clonotype was observed at least ten times. The chain recombines TRBV4-1 with TRBJ1-2, with D hard to call. This CDR3 comprises 15 residues. The V gene lost 5 bases and the J gene lost 3 bases, with 16 bases spanning the gap. Germline CDR1 and CDR2: MGHRA and YSYEKL. The CDR3 sequence: CASSYIEMEHYGYTF. The CDR3, as DNA: TGCGCCAGCAGCTATATCGAGATGGAACACTATGGCTACACCTTC.

This clonotype was detected many times. J is TRBJ2-1 and V is TRBV5-6, with D tentatively TRBD2 (5 bases). The CDR3 runs 13 residues. V shed 0 bases and J shed 8 bases, with 9 bases lying between them. The germline V gene has CDR1 SGHDT and CDR2 YYEEEE. The CDR3 DNA follows: TGTGCCAGCAGCTTGGGTCGAGGGCATGAGCAGTTCTTC. It encodes CASSLGRGHEQFF.

This clonotype was observed many times. The rearrangement uses TRBV11-2 and TRBJ2-2; D remains ambiguous. Deletions cut 8 bases from V and 6 bases from J, with 19 bases between. Germline assignment: CDR1 SGHAT and CDR2 FQNNGV. The CDR3 length is 15 residues. Written as DNA, the CDR3 is TGTGCCAGCGGGGAAATGGGTGGTGCTCCCGGGGAGCTGTTTTTT. Amino acid sequence: CASGEMGGAPGELFF.

This clonotype was seen at least ten times. This sequence joins TRBV29-1 and TRBJ2-3; D tentatively fits TRBD1 or TRBD2 (6 bases each). CDR3 length equals 14 residues. Deletions cut 5 bases from V and 0 bases from J, with 12 bases between. Germline assignment: CDR1 SQVTM and CDR2 ANQGSEA. CDR3 bases: TGCAGCGTTCCGGGGGCCGGGAGCACAGATACGCAGTATTTT. Amino acids: CSVPGAGSTDTQYF.

At least ten counts were recorded for this clonotype. The chain combines TRBV7-2 with TRBJ1-2, with D possibly TRBD1 on 6 matching bases. Trimming cost V 2 bases and J 3 bases, with 10 bases left between them. This CDR3 region has 14 residues. Germline CDR1 reads SGHTA; CDR2 reads FQGNSA. The CDR3 DNA sequence: TGTGCCAGCAGCTTATCGGCAGGGGACTATGGCTACACCTTC. Encoded protein: CASSLSAGDYGYTF.

This clonotype was found many times. This chain uses TRBV10-3 with TRBJ1-5; D unresolved. Germline CDR1 is ENHRY and CDR2 is SYGVKD. CDR3 length equals 12 residues. The germline V and J ends were trimmed by 10 bases and 2 bases, with 9 bases remaining between them. The CDR3 loop is CATTNGNQPQHF. The CDR3 coding sequence is TGTGCCACCACAAATGGCAATCAGCCCCAGCATTTT.

This clonotype was detected ten times or more. The chain couples TRBV5-1 to TRBJ1-1; perhaps TRBD1 as D (5 bases). Trimming removed 7 bases at V and 4 bases at J, with 17 bases between. Looked up from germline, CDR1 is SGHRS and CDR2 is YFSETQ. The CDR3 spans 14 residues. CDR3 in DNA: TGCGCCAGCTCCACTTTTTCAGGGAGCACTGAAGCTTTCTTT. Its protein is CASSTFSGSTEAFF.

This clonotype has ten or more counts. The chain uses TRBV29-1 and TRBJ2-5, with D maybe TRBD2 (5 bases). CDR3 length: 13 amino acids. Looked up from germline, CDR1 is SQVTM and CDR2 is ANQGSEA. V lost 3 bases, J lost 4 bases, and 12 bases lay in between. The CDR3 region has the DNA TGCAGCGTTGATGGAGCGGCTCGAGAGACCCAGTACTTC. Its translation: CSVDGAARETQYF.

The sample holds many counts of this clonotype. CDR3: CASSLIQPRQGWVNYGYTF. CDR3 bases: TGCGCCAGCAGCCTTATACAGCCAAGACAGGGCTGGGTTAACTATGGCTACACCTTC. The rearrangement uses TRBV4-1 and TRBJ1-2; 7 bases line up with TRBD1. The CDR3 totals 19 residues. The junction had 18 bases not matched to a gene; V was cut back by 4 bases and J by 1 base. Germline V gives CDR1 MGHRA, CDR2 YSYEKL.

This clonotype was seen repeatedly, ten times or more. The chain combines TRBV12-3 or TRBV12-4 with TRBJ1-2, with 8 nucleotides matching TRBD1. J gave up 3 bases and V 7 bases, and 4 bases lay outside the gene matches. The CDR3 runs 13 residues. The DNA of the CDR3 is TGTGCCAGCACTATGACAGGGGACTATGGCTACACCTTC. Translation: CASTMTGDYGYTF.

This clonotype was seen many times. The chain couples TRBV18 to TRBJ2-3; D uncertain. V gave up 3 bases and J gave up 6 bases, with 4 bases separating them. This CDR3 contains 11 residues. Germline CDR1 KGHSH, CDR2 LQKENI. CDR3 bases: TGTGCCAGCTCACCGAGGGATACGCAGTATTTT. This translates into CASSPRDTQYF. The whole variable domain, filled in from reference TRBV18 and TRBJ2-3, reads NAGVMQNPRHLVRRRGQEARLRCSPMKGHSHVYWYRQLPEEGLKFMVYLQKENIIDESGMPKERFSAEFPKEGPSILRIQQVVRGDSAAYFCASSPRDTQYFGPGTRLTVL.

This chain connects TRBV3-1 to TRBJ1-1; D gene unclear. The germline V gene has CDR1 LGHDT and CDR2 YNNKEL (reference sequence). The CDR3 covers 14 residues. Trimming removed 4 bases from V and 4 bases from J, with 13 bases in between. CDR3 in DNA: TGTGCCAGCAGCCCCTTGGCGTATAGCACTGAAGCTTTCTTT. As protein: CASSPLAYSTEAFF.

This clonotype was counted at least ten times. The CDR3 DNA follows: TGCGCCAGCAGCTCGGGACAGACGGACACTGAAGCTTTCTTT. Translated, it gives CASSSGQTDTEAFF. V gene TRBV5-1 combines with J gene TRBJ1-1; 7 bases agree with TRBD1. The CDR3 sequence is 14 residues long. CDR1 is SGHRS and CDR2 is YFSETQ in the germline V gene. The J segment lost 3 bases and the V segment lost 3 bases, leaving 5 bases of the junction unmatched.

This clonotype was observed at least ten times. V and J are TRBV5-1 and TRBJ1-6; D gene uncertain. The CDR3 length is 15 residues. The germline V and J ends were trimmed by 0 bases and 6 bases, with 10 bases remaining between them. Germline V gene sequence: CDR1 SGHRS, CDR2 YFSETQ. The CDR3 DNA reads as TGCGCCAGCAGCTTGGACGTGCCGGGTAATTCACCCCTCCACTTT. Its protein product is CASSLDVPGNSPLHF.

This clonotype was detected many times. The rearrangement uses TRBV20-1 and TRBJ2-2; D is perhaps TRBD1 (6 bases). The CDR3 is made up of 15 amino acids. Germline CDR1 DFQATT, CDR2 SNEGSKA (reference sequence). V lost 5 bases and J 1 base, leaving 14 bases between the germline ends. The CDR3 DNA is TGCAGTGCTGCTCTAGGGGGACAGAACACCGGGGAGCTGTTTTTT. Translating gives CSAALGGQNTGELFF.

CDR3 sequence (DNA): TGTGCCAGCAGTGCCCTAGCGGGGGGGCTCACAGATACGCAGTATTTT. Protein sequence: CASSALAGGLTDTQYF. The V and J genes are TRBV7-2 and TRBJ2-3; 12 nucleotides align to TRBD2. Trimming at V came to 6 bases and at J to 2 bases, leaving 6 bases not matched to a gene. CDR3 length: 16 residues. Looked up from germline, CDR1 is SGHTA and CDR2 is FQGNSA.

The chain links TRBV12-5 to TRBJ1-2, with D uncertain. This CDR3 has 12 amino acids. The germline V gene has CDR1 LGHNT and CDR2 FRNRAP. Trimming took 0 bases from V and 12 from J, leaving 11 bases between them. CDR3: CASGLVAGRNTF. CDR3 nucleotide sequence: TGTGCTAGTGGTTTGGTAGCGGGGAGGAACACCTTC.

This clonotype was observed many times. The rearrangement joins TRBV10-3 to TRBJ2-1, with a possible D match to TRBD2 (6 bases). The CDR3 is 17 amino acids. Germline CDR1 is ENHRY and CDR2 is SYGVKD. V lost 7 bases and J 0 bases, leaving 19 bases between the germline ends. CDR3 DNA sequence: TGTGCCATCACCGCGGGGAACAGACAGAGCTCCTACAATGAGCAGTTCTTC. Translating it yields CAITAGNRQSSYNEQFF.

This clonotype is medium-sized by share. The J gene is TRBJ2-1, the V gene TRBV4-1; either TRBD1 or TRBD2 may supply D (5 bases each). V was cut by 0 bases and J by 9 bases, with 9 bases left in between. Germline-derived CDR1 and CDR2 are MGHRA and YSYEKL. There are 13 residues in the CDR3. DNA of the CDR3: TGCGCCAGCAGCCAAGATGGGGGAACTGAGCAGTTCTTC. Translating gives CASSQDGGTEQFF.

This clonotype has ten or more counts. The V and J genes are TRBV7-3 and TRBJ1-1; 7 positions agree with TRBD1. Per germline, CDR1 SGHTA and CDR2 FQGTGA. The CDR3 has 14 amino acids. V gave up 6 bases and J gave up 0 bases; unmatched junction bases: 4. The CDR3 DNA is TGTGCCAGCAGTCTTACAGGGGTGAACACTGAAGCTTTCTTT. Translating it yields CASSLTGVNTEAFF.